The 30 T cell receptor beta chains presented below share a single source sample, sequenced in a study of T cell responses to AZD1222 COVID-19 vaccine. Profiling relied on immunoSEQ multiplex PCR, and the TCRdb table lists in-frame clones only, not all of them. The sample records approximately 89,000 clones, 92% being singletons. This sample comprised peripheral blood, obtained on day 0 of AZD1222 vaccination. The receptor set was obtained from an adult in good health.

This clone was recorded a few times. For the CDR3, the DNA is TGTGCCAGCAGCTTAGTTCCGGGACTTCAGAGCTCCTACGAGCAGTACTTC. Its protein product is CASSLVPGLQSSYEQYF. The gene calls are TRBV7-8 and TRBJ2-7; D may be TRBD2 (6 bases). The germline V and J ends were trimmed by 1 base and 0 bases, with 16 bases remaining between them. The CDR3 length is 17 residues. The germline V gene has CDR1 SGHVS and CDR2 FQNEAQ.

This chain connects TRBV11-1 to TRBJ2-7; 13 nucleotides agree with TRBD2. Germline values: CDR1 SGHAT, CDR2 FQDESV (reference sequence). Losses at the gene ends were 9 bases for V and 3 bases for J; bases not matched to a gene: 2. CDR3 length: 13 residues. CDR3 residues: CASGLAGDYEQYF. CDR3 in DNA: TGTGCCAGTGGACTAGCGGGAGACTACGAGCAGTACTTC.

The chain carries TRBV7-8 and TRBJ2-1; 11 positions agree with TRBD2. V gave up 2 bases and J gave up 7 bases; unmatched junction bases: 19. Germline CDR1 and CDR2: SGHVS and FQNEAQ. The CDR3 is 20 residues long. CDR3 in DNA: TGTGCCAGCAGCTTAACAGCATGGGCTAGCGGGGGGTATAGGGTGAATGAGCAGTTCTTC. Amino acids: CASSLTAWASGGYRVNEQFF.

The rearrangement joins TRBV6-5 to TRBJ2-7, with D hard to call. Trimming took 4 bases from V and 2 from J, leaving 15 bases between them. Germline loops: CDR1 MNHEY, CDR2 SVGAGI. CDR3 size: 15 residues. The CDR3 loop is CASSSALRWTYEQYF. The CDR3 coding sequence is TGTGCCAGCAGTTCCGCTCTGAGATGGACCTACGAGCAGTACTTC.

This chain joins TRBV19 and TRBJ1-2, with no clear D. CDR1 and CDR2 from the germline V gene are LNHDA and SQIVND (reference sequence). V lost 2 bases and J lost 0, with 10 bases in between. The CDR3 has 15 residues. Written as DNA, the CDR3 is TGTGCCAGTAGTATATCGGCGGCACCTAACTATGGCTACACCTTC. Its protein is CASSISAAPNYGYTF. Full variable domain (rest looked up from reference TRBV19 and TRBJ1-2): DGGITQSPKYLFRKEGQNVTLSCEQNLNHDAMYWYRQDPGQGLRLIYYSQIVNDFQKGDIAEGYSVSREKKESFPLTVTSAQKNPTAFYLCASSISAAPNYGYTFGSGTRLTVV.

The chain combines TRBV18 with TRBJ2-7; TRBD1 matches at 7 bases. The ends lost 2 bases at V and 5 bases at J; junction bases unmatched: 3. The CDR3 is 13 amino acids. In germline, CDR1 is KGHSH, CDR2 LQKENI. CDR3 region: CASSPTQGDEQYF. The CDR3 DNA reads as TGTGCCAGCTCACCAACGCAGGGGGACGAGCAGTACTTC.

As DNA, the CDR3 is TGTGCCAGCAGTTTCCGTCCGGGAGATGTTGAGCAGTTCTTC. It specifies CASSFRPGDVEQFF. The genes are TRBV27 and TRBJ2-1; D is perhaps TRBD2 (6 bases). Trimming pared 3 bases from V and 9 bases from J, leaving 15 bases between. The CDR3 is made up of 14 amino acids. Germline loops: CDR1 MNHEY, CDR2 SMNVEV (reference sequence).

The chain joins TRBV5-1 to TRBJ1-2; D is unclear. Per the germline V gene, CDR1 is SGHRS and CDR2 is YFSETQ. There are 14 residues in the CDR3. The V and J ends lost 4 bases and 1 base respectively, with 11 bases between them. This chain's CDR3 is CASSASTLNYGYTF. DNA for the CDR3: TGCGCCAGCAGCGCCTCGACACTTAACTATGGCTACACCTTC. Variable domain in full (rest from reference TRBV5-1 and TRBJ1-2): KAGVTQTPRYLIKTRGQQVTLSCSPISGHRSVSWYQQTPGQGLQFLFEYFSETQRNKGNFPGRFSGRQFSNSRSEMNVSTLELGDSALYLCASSASTLNYGYTFGSGTRLTVV.

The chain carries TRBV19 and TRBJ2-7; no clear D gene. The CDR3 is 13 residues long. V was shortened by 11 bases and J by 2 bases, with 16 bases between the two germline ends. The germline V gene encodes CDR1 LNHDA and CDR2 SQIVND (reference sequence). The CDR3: CASAPWAAYEQYF. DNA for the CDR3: TGTGCCTCCGCCCCCTGGGCAGCCTACGAGCAGTACTTC.

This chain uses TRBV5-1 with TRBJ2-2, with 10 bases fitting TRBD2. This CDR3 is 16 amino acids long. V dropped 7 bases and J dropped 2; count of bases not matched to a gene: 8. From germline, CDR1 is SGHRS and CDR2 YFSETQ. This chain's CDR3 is CASGKAGGANTGELFF. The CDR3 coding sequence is TGCGCCAGCGGAAAAGCGGGAGGGGCAAACACCGGGGAGCTGTTTTTT.

CDR3 coding DNA: TGTGCCATCTCTGACCCGGGACTAGTTGGGGAATGGGACATTCAGTACTTC. Residues: CAISDPGLVGEWDIQYF. The gene calls are TRBV10-3 and TRBJ2-4; 8 nucleotides agree with TRBD2. Germline CDR1 and CDR2: ENHRY and SYGVKD. This CDR3 spans 17 amino acids. V lost 8 bases to trimming and J lost 8 bases; unmatched junction nucleotides: 20.

Here the CDR3 reads CASSYGTYEQYF. DNA of the CDR3: TGTGCCAGCAGTTACGGCACCTACGAGCAGTACTTC. The V call is TRBV6-5, the J call TRBJ2-7; D is unresolved. The V and J ends lost 2 bases and 2 bases respectively, with 4 bases between them. Germline loops: CDR1 MNHEY, CDR2 SVGAGI. This CDR3 is 12 amino acids long.

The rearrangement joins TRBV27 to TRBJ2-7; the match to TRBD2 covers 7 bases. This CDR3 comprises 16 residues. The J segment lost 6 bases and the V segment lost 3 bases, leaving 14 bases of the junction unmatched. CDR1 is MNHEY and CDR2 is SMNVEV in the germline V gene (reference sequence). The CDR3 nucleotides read TGTGCCAGCAGTTTCGGCCTTGACAGCGGGACGGGCGAGCAGTACTTC. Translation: CASSFGLDSGTGEQYF.

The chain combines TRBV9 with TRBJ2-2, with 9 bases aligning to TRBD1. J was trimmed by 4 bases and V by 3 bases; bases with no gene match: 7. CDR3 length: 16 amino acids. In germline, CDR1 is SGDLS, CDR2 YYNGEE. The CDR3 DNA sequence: TGTGCCAGCAGCGCAGCCCCGACAGGGGGCACCGGGGAGCTGTTTTTT. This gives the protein CASSAAPTGGTGELFF. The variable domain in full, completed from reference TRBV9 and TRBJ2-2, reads DSGVTQTPKHLITATGQRVTLRCSPRSGDLSVYWYQQSLDQGLQFLIQYYNGEERAKGNILERFSAQQFPDLHSELNLSSLELGDSALYFCASSAAPTGGTGELFFGEGSRLTVL.

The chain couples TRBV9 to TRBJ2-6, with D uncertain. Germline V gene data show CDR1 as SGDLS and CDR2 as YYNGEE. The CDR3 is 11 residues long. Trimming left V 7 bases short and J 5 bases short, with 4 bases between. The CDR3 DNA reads TGTGCCAGCTTAAGGGCCAACGTCCTGACTTTC. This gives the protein CASLRANVLTF.

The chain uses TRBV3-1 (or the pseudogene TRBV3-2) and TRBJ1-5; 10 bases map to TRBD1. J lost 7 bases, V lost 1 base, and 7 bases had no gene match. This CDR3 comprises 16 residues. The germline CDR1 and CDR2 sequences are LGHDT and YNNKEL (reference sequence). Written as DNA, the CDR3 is TGTGCCAGCAGCCAAGGGGGACAGGGGCTCGGACAGCCCCAGCATTTT. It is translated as CASSQGGQGLGQPQHF.

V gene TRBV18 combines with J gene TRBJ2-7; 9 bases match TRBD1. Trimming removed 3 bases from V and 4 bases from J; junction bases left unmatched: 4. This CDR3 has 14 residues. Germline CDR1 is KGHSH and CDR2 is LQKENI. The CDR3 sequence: CASSPGTGPYEQYF. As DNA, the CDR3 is TGTGCCAGCTCACCCGGGACAGGGCCTTACGAGCAGTACTTC. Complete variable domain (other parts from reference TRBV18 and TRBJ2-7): NAGVMQNPRHLVRRRGQEARLRCSPMKGHSHVYWYRQLPEEGLKFMVYLQKENIIDESGMPKERFSAEFPKEGPSILRIQQVVRGDSAAYFCASSPGTGPYEQYFGPGTRLTVT.

CDR3 nucleotides: TGTGCCAGCAGTTACGAGCAGGGGACAGATACGCAGTATTTT. Translation gives CASSYEQGTDTQYF. The genes are TRBV27 and TRBJ2-3; D possibly corresponds to TRBD1 (6 bases). Trimming shortened V by 4 bases and J by 3 bases, and 11 bases separated the two germline ends. The V gene's germline CDR1 is MNHEY and CDR2 SMNVEV (reference sequence). CDR3 length: 14 amino acids.

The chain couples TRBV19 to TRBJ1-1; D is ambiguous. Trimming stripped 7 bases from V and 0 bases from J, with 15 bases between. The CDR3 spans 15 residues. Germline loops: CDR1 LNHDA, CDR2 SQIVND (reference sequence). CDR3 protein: CASTHSAGLNTEAFF. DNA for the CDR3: TGTGCCAGTACCCATTCGGCAGGATTGAACACTGAAGCTTTCTTT.

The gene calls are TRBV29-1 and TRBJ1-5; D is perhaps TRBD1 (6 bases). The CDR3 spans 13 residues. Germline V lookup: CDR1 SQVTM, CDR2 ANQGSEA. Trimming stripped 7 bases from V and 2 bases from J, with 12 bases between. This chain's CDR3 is CSARGGRNQPQHF. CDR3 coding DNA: TGCAGCGCCCGAGGGGGTCGCAATCAGCCCCAGCATTTT.

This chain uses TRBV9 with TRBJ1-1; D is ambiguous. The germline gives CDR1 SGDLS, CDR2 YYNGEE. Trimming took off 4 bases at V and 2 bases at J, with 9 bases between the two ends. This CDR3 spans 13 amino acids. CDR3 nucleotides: TGTGCCAGCAGCCTTACAGTAAACACTGAAGCTTTCTTT. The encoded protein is CASSLTVNTEAFF.

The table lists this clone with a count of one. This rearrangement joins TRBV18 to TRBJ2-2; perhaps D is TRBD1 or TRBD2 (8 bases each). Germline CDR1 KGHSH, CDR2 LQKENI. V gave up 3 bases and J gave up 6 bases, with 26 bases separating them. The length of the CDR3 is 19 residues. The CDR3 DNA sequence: TGTGCCAGCTCACCGAAGGCAGGGGGCGATAGCGGGAAGCCCGGGGAGCTGTTTTTT. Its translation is CASSPKAGGDSGKPGELFF.

The CDR3 sequence is CASRGQGHTDTQYF. The CDR3 region has the DNA TGTGCCAGCAGGGGACAGGGCCACACAGATACGCAGTATTTT. The chain recombines TRBV27 with TRBJ2-3, with TRBD1 identical over 9 bases. Germline-derived CDR1 and CDR2 are MNHEY and SMNVEV (reference sequence). V lost 6 bases and J lost 2; bases outside the gene matches: 3. This CDR3 comprises 14 residues.

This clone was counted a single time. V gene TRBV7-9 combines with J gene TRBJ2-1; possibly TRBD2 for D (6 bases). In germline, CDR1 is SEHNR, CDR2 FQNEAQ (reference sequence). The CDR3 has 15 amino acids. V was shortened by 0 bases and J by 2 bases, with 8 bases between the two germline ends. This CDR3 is CASSLARETYNEQFF. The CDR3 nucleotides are TGTGCCAGCAGCTTAGCGCGGGAAACCTACAATGAGCAGTTCTTC.

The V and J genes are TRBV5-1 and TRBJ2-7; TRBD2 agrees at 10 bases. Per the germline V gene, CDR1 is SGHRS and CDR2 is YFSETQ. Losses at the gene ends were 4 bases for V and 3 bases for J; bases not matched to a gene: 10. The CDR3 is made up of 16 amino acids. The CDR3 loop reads CASSQGRSSGSYEQYF. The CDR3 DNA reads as TGCGCCAGCAGCCAGGGACGGTCTAGCGGGAGCTACGAGCAGTACTTC.

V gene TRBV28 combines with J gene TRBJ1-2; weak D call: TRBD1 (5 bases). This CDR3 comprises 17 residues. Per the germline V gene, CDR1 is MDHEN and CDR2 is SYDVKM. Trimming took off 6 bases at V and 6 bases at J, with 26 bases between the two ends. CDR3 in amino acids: CASSPSRMSRAANGYTF. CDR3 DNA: TGTGCCAGCAGCCCCTCCAGGATGTCCAGGGCAGCGAATGGCTACACCTTC.

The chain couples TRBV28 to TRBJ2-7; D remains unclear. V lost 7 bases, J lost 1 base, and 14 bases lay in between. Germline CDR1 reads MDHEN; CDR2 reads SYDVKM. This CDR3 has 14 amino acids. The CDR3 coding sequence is TGTGCCAGCACCCGGCACAGCGCGTCCTACGAGCAGTACTTC. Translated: CASTRHSASYEQYF.

DNA for the CDR3: TGTGCCAGCAAAACTCAGGGTAGGGAGACCCAGTACTTC. This gives the protein CASKTQGRETQYF. The gene calls are TRBV12-3 or TRBV12-4 and TRBJ2-5; TRBD1 might be the D (5 bases). CDR3 size: 13 residues. The V gene lost 7 bases and the J gene lost 5 bases, with 14 bases spanning the gap.

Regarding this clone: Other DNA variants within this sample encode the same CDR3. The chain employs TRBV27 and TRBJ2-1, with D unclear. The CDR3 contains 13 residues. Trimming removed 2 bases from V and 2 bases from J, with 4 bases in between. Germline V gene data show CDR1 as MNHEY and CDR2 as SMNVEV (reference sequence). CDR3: CASSLRPYNEQFF. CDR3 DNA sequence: TGTGCCAGCAGTTTAAGGCCCTACAATGAGCAGTTCTTC.

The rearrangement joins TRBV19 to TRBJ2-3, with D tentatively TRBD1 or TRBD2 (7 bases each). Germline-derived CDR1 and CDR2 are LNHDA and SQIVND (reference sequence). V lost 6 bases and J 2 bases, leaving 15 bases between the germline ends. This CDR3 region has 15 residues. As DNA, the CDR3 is TGTGCCAGTAGGCCCGGGGGGACAGCCACAGATACGCAGTATTTT. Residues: CASRPGGTATDTQYF.